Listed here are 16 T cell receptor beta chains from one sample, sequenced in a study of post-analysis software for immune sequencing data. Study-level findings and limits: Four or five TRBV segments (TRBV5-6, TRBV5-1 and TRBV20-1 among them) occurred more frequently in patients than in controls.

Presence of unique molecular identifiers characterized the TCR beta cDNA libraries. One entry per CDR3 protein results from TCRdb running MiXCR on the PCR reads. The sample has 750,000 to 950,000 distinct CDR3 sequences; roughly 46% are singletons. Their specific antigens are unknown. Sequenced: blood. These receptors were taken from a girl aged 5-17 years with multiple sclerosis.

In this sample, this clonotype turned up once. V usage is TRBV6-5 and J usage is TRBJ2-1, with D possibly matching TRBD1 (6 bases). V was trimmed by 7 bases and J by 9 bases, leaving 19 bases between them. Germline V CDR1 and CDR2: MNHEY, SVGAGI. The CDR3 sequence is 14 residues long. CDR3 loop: CASNDRLSTREQFF. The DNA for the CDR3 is TGTGCCAGCAACGACAGGCTGTCTACACGTGAGCAGTTCTTC.

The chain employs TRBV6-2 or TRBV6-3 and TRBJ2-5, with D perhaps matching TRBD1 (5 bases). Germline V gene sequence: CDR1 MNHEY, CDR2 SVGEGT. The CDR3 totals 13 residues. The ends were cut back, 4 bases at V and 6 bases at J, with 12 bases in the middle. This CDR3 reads CASSWGPVKTQYF. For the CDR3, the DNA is TGTGCCAGCAGTTGGGGCCCAGTCAAGACCCAGTACTTC.

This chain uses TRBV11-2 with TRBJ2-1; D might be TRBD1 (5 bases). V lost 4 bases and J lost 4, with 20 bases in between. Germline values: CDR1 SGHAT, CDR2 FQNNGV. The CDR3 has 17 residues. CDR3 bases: TGTGCCAGCAGCTCCCCTAAGGTGGGGCCTCGATACAATGAGCAGTTCTTC. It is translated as CASSSPKVGPRYNEQFF.

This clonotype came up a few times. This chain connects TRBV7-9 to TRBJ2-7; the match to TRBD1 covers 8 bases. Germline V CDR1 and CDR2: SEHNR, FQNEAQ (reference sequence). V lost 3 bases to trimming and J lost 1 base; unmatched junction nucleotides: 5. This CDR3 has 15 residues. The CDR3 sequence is CASSFGTGASYEQYF. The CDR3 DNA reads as TGTGCCAGCAGCTTTGGGACAGGAGCGTCCTACGAGCAGTACTTC.

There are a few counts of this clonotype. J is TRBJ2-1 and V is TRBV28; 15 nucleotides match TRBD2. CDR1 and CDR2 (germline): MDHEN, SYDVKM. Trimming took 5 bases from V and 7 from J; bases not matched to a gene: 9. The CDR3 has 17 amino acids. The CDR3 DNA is TGTGCCAGCAGTCCACCGGGACTAGCGGGAGGATGGAATGAGCAGTTCTTC. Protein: CASSPPGLAGGWNEQFF.

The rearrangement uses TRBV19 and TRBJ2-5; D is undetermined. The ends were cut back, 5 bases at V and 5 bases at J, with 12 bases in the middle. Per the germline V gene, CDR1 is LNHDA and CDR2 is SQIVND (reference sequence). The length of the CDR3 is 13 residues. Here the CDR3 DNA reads TGTGCCAGTAGTCCTCGGCGATTGGAGACCCAGTACTTC. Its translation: CASSPRRLETQYF.

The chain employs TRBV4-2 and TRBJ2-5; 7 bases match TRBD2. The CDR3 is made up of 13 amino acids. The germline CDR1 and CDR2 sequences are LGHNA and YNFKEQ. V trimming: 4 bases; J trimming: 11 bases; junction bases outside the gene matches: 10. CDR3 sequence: CASSLGPGREQYF. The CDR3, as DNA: TGTGCCAGCAGCCTAGGGCCAGGGAGGGAGCAGTACTTC.

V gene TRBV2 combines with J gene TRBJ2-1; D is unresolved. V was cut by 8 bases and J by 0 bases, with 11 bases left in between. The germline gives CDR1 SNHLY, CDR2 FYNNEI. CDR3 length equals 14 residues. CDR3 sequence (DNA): TGTGCCAGCCTTGCAGTGCGCTCCTACAATGAGCAGTTCTTC. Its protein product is CASLAVRSYNEQFF.

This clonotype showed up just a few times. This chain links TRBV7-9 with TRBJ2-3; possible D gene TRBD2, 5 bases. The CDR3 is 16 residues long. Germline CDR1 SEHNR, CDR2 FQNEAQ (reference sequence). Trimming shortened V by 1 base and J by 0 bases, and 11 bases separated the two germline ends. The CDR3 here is CASSLEASRSTDTQYF. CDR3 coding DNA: TGTGCCAGCAGCTTAGAGGCTAGCAGAAGCACAGATACGCAGTATTTT.

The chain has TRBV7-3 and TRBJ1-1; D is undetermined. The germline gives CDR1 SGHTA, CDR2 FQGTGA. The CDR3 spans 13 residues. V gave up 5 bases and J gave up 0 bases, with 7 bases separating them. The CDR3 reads CASSAQMNTEAFF. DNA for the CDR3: TGTGCCAGCAGCGCACAGATGAACACTGAAGCTTTCTTT.

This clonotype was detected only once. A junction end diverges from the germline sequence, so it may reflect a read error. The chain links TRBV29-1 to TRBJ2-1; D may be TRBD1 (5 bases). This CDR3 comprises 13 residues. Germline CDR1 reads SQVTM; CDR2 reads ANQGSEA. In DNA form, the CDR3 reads TGCAGCGTCGCCAGGGTCGCGTACAGTGAGCAGTTCTTC. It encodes CSVARVAYSEQFF.

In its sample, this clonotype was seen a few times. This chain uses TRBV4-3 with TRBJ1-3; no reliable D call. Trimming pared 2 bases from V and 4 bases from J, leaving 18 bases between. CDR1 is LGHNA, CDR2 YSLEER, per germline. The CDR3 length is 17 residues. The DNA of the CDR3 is TGCGCCAGCAGCCAATCTCGCAGTTCGGTGGGGGGAAACACCATATATTTT. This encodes CASSQSRSSVGGNTIYF.

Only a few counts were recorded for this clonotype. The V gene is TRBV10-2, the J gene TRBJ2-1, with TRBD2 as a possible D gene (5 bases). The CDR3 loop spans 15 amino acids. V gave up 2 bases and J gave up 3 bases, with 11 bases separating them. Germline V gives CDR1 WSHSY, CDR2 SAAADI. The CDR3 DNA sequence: TGCGCCAGCAGTGAGGAGGGTGGCAACTACAATGAGCAGTTCTTC. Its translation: CASSEEGGNYNEQFF.

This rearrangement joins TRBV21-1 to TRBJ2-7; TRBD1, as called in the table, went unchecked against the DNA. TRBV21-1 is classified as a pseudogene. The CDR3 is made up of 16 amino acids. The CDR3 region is CASSDCEWGAAGEQYF. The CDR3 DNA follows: TGTGCCAGCAGCGATTGTGAGTGGGGGGCCGCCGGCGAGCAGTACTTC.

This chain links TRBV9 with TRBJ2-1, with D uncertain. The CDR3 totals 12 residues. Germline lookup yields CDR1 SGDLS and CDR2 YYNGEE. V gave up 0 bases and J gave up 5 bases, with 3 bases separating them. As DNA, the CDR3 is TGTGCCAGCAGCGTAGACCACAATGAGCAGTTCTTC. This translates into CASSVDHNEQFF.

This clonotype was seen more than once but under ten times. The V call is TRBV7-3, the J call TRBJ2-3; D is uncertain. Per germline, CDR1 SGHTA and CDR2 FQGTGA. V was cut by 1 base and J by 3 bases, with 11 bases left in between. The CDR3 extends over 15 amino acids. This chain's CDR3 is CASSLNSGTTDTQYF. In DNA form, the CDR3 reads TGTGCCAGCAGCTTAAACTCCGGCACAACAGATACGCAGTATTTT.